These 5 T cell receptor beta chains were sequenced from one sample in a study of cytomegalovirus exposure and HLA in healthy donors. Primers included in the PCR were 60 Vbeta and 13 Jbeta primers. Using immunoSEQ multiplex PCR, the repertoire was profiled, and TCRdb retains in-frame clones only, with some absent. The top ten clones hold approximately 1.7% of a sample with roughly 190,000 clones, approximately 86% of them seen once. The specimen sequenced was PBMCs. These receptors came from a woman younger than 35 in good health and CMV-seronegative.

V gene TRBV11-2 combines with J gene TRBJ2-5; D might be TRBD2 (5 bases). V was cut by 5 bases and J by 5 bases, with 12 bases left in between. Germline assignment: CDR1 SGHAT and CDR2 FQNNGV. The CDR3 runs 13 residues. The CDR3 sequence: CASSRGLRETQYF. DNA for the CDR3: TGTGCCAGCAGCCGAGGACTTAGGGAGACCCAGTACTTC.

The V gene is TRBV7-9, the J gene TRBJ2-5; 9 bases match TRBD1. Germline CDR1 is SEHNR and CDR2 is FQNEAQ (reference sequence). J lost 2 bases, V lost 5 bases, and 3 bases had no gene match. The CDR3 is made up of 14 amino acids. The CDR3 bases are TGTGCCAGCAGCCGGACAGGGGCGCAAGAGACCCAGTACTTC. This translates into CASSRTGAQETQYF.

CDR3 nucleotides: TGTGCCAGCAGCCCCCGAGGTAGAGAGCAGTTCTTC. This codes for CASSPRGREQFF. The V call is TRBV7-3, the J call TRBJ2-1; D remains ambiguous. The CDR3 loop spans 12 amino acids. Germline CDR1 and CDR2: SGHTA and FQGTGA. The germline V and J ends were trimmed by 5 bases and 10 bases, with 12 bases remaining between them.

This clone was seen only a few times. This chain links TRBV6-5 with TRBJ1-1; possibly TRBD1 for D (5 bases). The germline CDR1 and CDR2 sequences are MNHEY and SVGAGI. Trimming cost V 7 bases and J 4 bases, with 13 bases left between them. CDR3 length: 13 residues. CDR3 DNA: TGTGCCAGCAACCCCCCAGGGATCACTGAAGCTTTCTTT. Encoded protein: CASNPPGITEAFF.

The chain couples TRBV5-1 to TRBJ2-7, with 7 bases lining up with TRBD1. V shed 4 bases and J 4 bases; nucleotides not matched to a gene: 11. CDR3 length: 15 residues. The V gene's germline CDR1 is SGHRS and CDR2 YFSETQ. This chain's CDR3 is CASSAVPDRVYEQYF. CDR3 in DNA: TGCGCCAGCAGCGCGGTACCCGACAGGGTTTACGAGCAGTACTTC.